Following are 6 T cell receptor beta chains from one sample sequenced in a study of cytomegalovirus exposure and HLA in healthy donors. The PCR ran on 60 Vbeta and 13 Jbeta primers. Some clones are missing from TCRdb's copy, which holds only in-frame ones; the method was immunoSEQ multiplex PCR. This table has about 130,000 clones, 76% appearing once. Specimen: PBMCs. The receptors derive from a female donor in good health and CMV-seropositive.

This chain uses TRBV19 with TRBJ2-3; D might be TRBD2 (6 bases). The CDR3 runs to 13 residues. Germline CDR1 LNHDA, CDR2 SQIVND (reference sequence). The V and J ends lost 7 bases and 2 bases respectively, with 10 bases between them. The CDR3 coding sequence is TGTGCCAGTACTAGCGAATTCACAGATACGCAGTATTTT. Its protein product is CASTSEFTDTQYF.

J is TRBJ2-7 and V is TRBV27; D not certain. V gave up 3 bases and J gave up 2 bases, with 8 bases separating them. Germline lookup yields CDR1 MNHEY and CDR2 SMNVEV (reference sequence). This CDR3 comprises 13 residues. This CDR3 reads CASSLTGTYEQYF. The CDR3 DNA sequence: TGTGCCAGCAGTTTGACTGGAACCTACGAGCAGTACTTC.

V usage is TRBV12-5 and J usage is TRBJ1-2; 11 bases are shared with TRBD1. V gave up 2 bases and J gave up 3 bases; unmatched junction bases: 11. The CDR3 length is 18 residues. Germline loops: CDR1 LGHNT, CDR2 FRNRAP. CDR3 protein: CASGLPPTGQGADYGYTF. The CDR3 DNA sequence: TGTGCTAGTGGTTTGCCGCCTACCGGACAGGGGGCGGACTATGGCTACACCTTC.

The V call is TRBV30, the J call TRBJ2-3; no reliable D call. CDR3 size: 15 residues. V gave up 3 bases and J gave up 1 base, with 14 bases separating them. Germline V CDR1 and CDR2: GTSNPN, SVGIG (reference sequence). CDR3 sequence (DNA): TGTGCCTGGAGCGGAACAGATTTTCGCACAGATACGCAGTATTTT. Its translation: CAWSGTDFRTDTQYF.

V is TRBV27 and J is TRBJ2-1; TRBD2 aligns across 9 bases. Per the germline V gene, CDR1 is MNHEY and CDR2 is SMNVEV (reference sequence). The length of the CDR3 is 12 residues. J lost 10 bases, V lost 6 bases, and 4 bases had no gene match. The CDR3: CASSRLAEEQFF. The CDR3 bases are TGTGCCAGCAGCAGACTAGCGGAAGAGCAGTTCTTC.

This clone has just a few counts. The chain uses TRBV7-8 and TRBJ1-1, with unresolved D. Germline V gene lookup returns CDR1 SGHVS and CDR2 FQNEAQ. V dropped 3 bases and J dropped 1 base, with 6 bases sitting between them. CDR3 length: 13 amino acids. CDR3 sequence (DNA): TGTGCCAGCAGCTTGGAGGAGAACACTGAAGCTTTCTTT. Its translation: CASSLEENTEAFF. Full variable domain (missing parts from reference TRBV7-8 and TRBJ1-1): GAGVSQSPRYKVAKRGQDVALRCDPISGHVSLFWYQQALGQGPEFLTYFQNEAQLDKSGLPSDRFFAERPEGSVSTLKIQRTQQEDSAVYLCASSLEENTEAFFGQGTRLTVV.